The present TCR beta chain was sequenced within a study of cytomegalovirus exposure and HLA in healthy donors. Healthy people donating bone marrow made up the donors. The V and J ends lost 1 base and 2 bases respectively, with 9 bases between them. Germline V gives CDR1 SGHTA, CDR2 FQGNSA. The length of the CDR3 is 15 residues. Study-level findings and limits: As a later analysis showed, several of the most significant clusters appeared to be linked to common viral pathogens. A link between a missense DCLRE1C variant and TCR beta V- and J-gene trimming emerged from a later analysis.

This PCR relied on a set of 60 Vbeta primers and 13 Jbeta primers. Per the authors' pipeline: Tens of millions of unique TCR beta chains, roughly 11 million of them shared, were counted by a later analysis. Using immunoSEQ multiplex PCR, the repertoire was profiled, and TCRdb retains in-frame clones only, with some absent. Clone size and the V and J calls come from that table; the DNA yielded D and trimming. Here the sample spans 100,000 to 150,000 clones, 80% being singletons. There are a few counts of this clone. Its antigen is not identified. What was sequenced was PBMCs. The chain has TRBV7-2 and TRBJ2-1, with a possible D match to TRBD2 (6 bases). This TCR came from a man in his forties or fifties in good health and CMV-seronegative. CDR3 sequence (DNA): TGTGCCAGCAGCTTAGGAGGCGGGGCCTACAATGAGCAGTTCTTC. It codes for CASSLGGGAYNEQFF. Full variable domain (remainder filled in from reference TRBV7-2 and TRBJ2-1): GAGVSQSPSNKVTEKGKDVELRCDPISGHTALYWYRQSLGQGLEFLIYFQGNSAPDKSGLPSDRFSAERTGGSVSTLTIQRTQQEDSAVYLCASSLGGGAYNEQFFGPGTRLTVL.